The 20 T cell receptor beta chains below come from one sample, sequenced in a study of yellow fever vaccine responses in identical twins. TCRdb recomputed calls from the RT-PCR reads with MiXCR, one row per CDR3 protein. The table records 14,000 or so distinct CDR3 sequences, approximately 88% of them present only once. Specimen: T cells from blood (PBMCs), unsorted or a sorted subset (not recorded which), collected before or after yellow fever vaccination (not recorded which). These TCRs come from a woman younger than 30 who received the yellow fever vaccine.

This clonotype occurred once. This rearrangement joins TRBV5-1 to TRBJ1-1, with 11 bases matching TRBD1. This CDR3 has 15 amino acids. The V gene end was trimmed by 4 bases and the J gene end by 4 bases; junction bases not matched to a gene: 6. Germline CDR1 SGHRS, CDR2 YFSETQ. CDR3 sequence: CASSVDRGRVTEAFF. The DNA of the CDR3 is TGCGCCAGCAGCGTGGACAGGGGGCGAGTCACTGAAGCTTTCTTT. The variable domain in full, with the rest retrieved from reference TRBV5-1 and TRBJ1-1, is KAGVTQTPRYLIKTRGQQVTLSCSPISGHRSVSWYQQTPGQGLQFLFEYFSETQRNKGNFPGRFSGRQFSNSRSEMNVSTLELGDSALYLCASSVDRGRVTEAFFGQGTRLTVV.

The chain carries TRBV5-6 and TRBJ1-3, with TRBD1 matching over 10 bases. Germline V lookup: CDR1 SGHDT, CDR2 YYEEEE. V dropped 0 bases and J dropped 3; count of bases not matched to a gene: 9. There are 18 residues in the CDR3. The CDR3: CASSLGRDRGRIGNTIYF. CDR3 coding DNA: TGTGCCAGCAGCTTGGGGCGGGACAGGGGAAGGATTGGAAACACCATATATTTT.

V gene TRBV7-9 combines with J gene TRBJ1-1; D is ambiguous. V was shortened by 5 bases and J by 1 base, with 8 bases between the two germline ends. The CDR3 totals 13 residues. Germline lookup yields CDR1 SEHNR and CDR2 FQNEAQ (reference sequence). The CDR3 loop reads CASSAQENTEAFF. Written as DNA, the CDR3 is TGTGCCAGCAGCGCACAAGAGAACACTGAAGCTTTCTTT.

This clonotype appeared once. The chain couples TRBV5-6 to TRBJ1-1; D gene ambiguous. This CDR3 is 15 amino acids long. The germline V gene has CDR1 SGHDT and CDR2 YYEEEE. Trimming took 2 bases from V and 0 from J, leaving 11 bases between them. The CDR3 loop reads CASSFISRMNTEAFF. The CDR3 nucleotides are TGTGCCAGCAGCTTCATTTCCAGGATGAACACTGAAGCTTTCTTT.

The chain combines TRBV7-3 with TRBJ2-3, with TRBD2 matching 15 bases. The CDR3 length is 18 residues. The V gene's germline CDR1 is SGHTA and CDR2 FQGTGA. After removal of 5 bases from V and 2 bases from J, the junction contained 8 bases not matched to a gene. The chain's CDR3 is CASSVKGLAGGFTDTQYF. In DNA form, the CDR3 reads TGTGCCAGCAGCGTAAAGGGACTAGCGGGAGGTTTCACAGATACGCAGTATTTT.

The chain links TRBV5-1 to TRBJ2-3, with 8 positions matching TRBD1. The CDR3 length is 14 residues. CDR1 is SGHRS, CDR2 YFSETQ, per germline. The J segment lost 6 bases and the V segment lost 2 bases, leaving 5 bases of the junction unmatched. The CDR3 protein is CASSFGQGTDTQYF. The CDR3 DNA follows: TGCGCCAGCAGCTTTGGACAGGGAACGGATACGCAGTATTTT.

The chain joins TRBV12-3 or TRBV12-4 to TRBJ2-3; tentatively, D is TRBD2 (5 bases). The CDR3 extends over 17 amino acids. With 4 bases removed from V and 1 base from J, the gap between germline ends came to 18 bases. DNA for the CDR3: TGTGCCAGCAGTTCCGCCCGGGGAAGCAAAGGCACAGATACGCAGTATTTT. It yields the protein CASSSARGSKGTDTQYF.

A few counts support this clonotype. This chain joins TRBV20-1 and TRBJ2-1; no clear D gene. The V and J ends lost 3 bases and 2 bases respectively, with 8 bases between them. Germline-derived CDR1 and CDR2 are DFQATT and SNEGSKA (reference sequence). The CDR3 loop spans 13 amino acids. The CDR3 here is CSARPVPYNEQFF. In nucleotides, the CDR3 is TGCAGTGCTAGGCCGGTTCCCTACAATGAGCAGTTCTTC.

The CDR3, as DNA: TGTGCCAGCAGCGACGCCCTGGGTACTGGAAACACCATATATTTT. Translated, it gives CASSDALGTGNTIYF. The chain has TRBV9 and TRBJ1-3; D unresolved. Germline CDR1 SGDLS, CDR2 YYNGEE. V lost 3 bases and J 2 bases, leaving 12 bases between the germline ends. CDR3 size: 15 residues.

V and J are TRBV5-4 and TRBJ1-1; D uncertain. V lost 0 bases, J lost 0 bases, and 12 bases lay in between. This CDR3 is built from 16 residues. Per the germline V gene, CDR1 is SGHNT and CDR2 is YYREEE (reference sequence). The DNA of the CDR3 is TGTGCCAGCAGCTTGGGGGCTCCGTGGGTGAACACTGAAGCTTTCTTT. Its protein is CASSLGAPWVNTEAFF. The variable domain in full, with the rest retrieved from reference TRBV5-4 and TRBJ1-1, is ETGVTQSPTHLIKTRGQQVTLRCSSQSGHNTVSWYQQALGQGPQFIFQYYREEENGRGNFPPRFSGLQFPNYSSELNVNALELDDSALYLCASSLGAPWVNTEAFFGQGTRLTVV.

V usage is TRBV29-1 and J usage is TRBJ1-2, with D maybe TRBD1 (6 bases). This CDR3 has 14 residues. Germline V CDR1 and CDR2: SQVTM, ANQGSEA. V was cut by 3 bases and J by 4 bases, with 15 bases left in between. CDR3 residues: CSVDTFDRTYGYTF. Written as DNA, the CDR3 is TGCAGCGTTGACACCTTCGACAGGACCTATGGCTACACCTTC.

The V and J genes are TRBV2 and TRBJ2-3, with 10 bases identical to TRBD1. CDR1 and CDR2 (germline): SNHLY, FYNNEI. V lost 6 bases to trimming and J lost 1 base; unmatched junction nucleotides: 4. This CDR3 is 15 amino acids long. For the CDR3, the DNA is TGTGCCAGCAGGGCCGACAGGGGGCGCACAGATACGCAGTATTTT. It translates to CASRADRGRTDTQYF.

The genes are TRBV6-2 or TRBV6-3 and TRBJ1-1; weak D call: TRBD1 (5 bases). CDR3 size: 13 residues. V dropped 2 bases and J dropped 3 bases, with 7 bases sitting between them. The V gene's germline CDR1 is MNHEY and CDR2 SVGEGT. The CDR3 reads CASSYRGDTEAFF. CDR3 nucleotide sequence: TGTGCCAGCAGTTACAGGGGAGACACTGAAGCTTTCTTT.

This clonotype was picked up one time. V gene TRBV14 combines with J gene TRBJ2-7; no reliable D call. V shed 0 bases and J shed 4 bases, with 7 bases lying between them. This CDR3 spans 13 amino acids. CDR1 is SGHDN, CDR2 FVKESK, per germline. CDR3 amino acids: CASSQDHMYEQYV. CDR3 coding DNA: TGTGCCAGCAGCCAAGACCACATGTACGAGCAGTACGTC.

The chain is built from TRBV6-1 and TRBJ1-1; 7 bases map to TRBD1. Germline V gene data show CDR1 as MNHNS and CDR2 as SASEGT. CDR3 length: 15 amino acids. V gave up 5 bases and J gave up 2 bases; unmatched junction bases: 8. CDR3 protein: CASSRATGTNTEAFF. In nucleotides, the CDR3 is TGTGCCAGCAGTCGTGCGACAGGGACTAACACTGAAGCTTTCTTT.

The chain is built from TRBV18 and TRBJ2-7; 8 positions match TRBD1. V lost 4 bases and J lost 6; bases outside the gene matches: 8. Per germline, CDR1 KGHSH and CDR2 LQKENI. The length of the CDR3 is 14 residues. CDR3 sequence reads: CASSRLGQGSEQYV. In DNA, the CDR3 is TGTGCCAGCTCACGTCTCGGACAGGGCAGCGAGCAGTACGTC.

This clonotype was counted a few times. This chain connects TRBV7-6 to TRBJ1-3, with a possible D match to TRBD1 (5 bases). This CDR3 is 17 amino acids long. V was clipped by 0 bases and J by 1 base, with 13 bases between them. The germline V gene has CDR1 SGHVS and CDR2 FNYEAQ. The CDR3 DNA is TGTGCCAGCAGCTTAGCTACAGGCCCATCGTCTGGAAACACCATATATTTT. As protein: CASSLATGPSSGNTIYF.

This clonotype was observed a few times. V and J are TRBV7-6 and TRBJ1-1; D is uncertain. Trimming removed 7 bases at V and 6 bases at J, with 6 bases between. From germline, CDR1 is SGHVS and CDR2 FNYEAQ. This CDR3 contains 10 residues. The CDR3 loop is CASKVSEAFF. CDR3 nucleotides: TGTGCCAGCAAAGTATCTGAAGCTTTCTTT.

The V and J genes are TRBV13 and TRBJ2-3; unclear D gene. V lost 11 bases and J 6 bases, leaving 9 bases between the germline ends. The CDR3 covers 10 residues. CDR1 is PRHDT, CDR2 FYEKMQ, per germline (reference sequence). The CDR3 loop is CAVGEDTQYF. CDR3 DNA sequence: TGTGCCGTCGGCGAGGATACGCAGTATTTT.

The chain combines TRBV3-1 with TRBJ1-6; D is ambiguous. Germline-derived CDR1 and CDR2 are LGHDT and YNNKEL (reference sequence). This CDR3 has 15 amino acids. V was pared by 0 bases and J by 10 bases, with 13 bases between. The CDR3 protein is CASSQDRQQWSPLHF. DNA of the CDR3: TGTGCCAGCAGCCAAGATCGGCAGCAATGGTCACCCCTCCACTTT.